Listed below are T cell receptor beta chains from one sample, sequenced in a study of shared clonotypes between healthy human individuals. Profiling relied on immunoSEQ multiplex PCR, and the TCRdb table lists in-frame clones only, not all of them. Seen here are 450,000 or so clones, 70% to 80% observed once, and the top ten hold 9.5% to 15%. The sequencing input was PBMCs. The source is a woman between 40 and 55 years old in good health. Some clones in this sample may be carry-over from other donors' samples. The CDR3 runs from the conserved cysteine through the conserved F or W. Each record gives: J gene, V gene, clone size, D gene, CDR3 protein, CDR3 DNA. A D gene is named only where the DNA matches it firmly. Rows may omit the clone size; those that give it use once, few, many or a size class.

>TRBJ2-6|TRBV2|.|.
CASSLSGANVLTF
TGTGCCAGCAGTCTGTCGGGGGCCAACGTCCTGACTTTC
>TRBJ2-5|TRBV28|.|.
CASSILTGNQETQYF
TGTGCCAGCAGTATACTCACGGGGAACCAAGAGACCCAGTACTTC
>TRBJ1-1|TRBV5-1|.|TRBD1
CASSFAPGQGAMNTEAFF
TGCGCCAGCAGCTTTGCTCCGGGACAGGGGGCTATGAACACTGAAGCTTTCTTT
>TRBJ1-2|TRBV5-1|.|TRBD1
CASSLEQGSPHTF
TGCGCCAGCAGCTTGGAACAGGGGTCCCCCCACACCTTC
>TRBJ2-3|TRBV4-1|once|TRBD2
CASSQDSTSGTTDTQYF
TGCGCCAGCAGCCAAGATTCCACTAGCGGTACCACAGATACGCAGTATTTT
>TRBJ2-3|TRBV9|.|.
CASSPGLAGPQYF
TGTGCCAGCAGCCCTGGACTTGCGGGCCCGCAGTATTTT
>TRBJ2-7|TRBV27|.|.
CASSLLVGNNYEQYF
TGTGCCAGCAGTTTACTGGTGGGCAACAACTACGAGCAGTACTTC
>TRBJ2-2|TRBV15|.|TRBD1
CATSREARGTGELFF
TGTGCCACCAGCAGAGAGGCCAGGGGGACCGGGGAGCTGTTTTTT
>TRBJ2-4|TRBV5-1|.|.
CASSWGRTGNIQYF
TGCGCCAGCAGCTGGGGGAGGACGGGAAACATTCAGTACTTC
>TRBJ2-5|TRBV7-7|few|.
CASSLDVLETQYF
TGTGCCAGCAGCTTAGACGTGCTGGAGACCCAGTACTTC
>TRBJ2-7|TRBV28|.|.
CASSSSLGTYEQYF
TGTGCCAGCAGTTCCTCGCTTGGGACCTACGAGCAGTACTTC
>TRBJ2-7|TRBV5-5|once|.
CASRSPGYEQYF
TGTGCCAGCAGGAGCCCAGGCTACGAGCAGTACTTC
>TRBJ1-2|TRBV23-1|.|.
CASSQSGRNGYTF
TGCGCCAGCAGTCAATCGGGACGTAATGGCTACACCTTC
>TRBJ2-7|TRBV7-2|once|TRBD2
CASSLIGGAYEQYF
TGTGCCAGCAGCTTAATCGGGGGGGCCTACGAGCAGTACTTC
>TRBJ1-2|TRBV19|.|.
CASRGERTGDYGYTF
TGTGCCAGCAGGGGTGAAAGGACCGGTGACTATGGCTACACCTTC
>TRBJ2-1|TRBV27|.|TRBD2
CASSSLHSLAGGHNEQFF
TGTGCCAGCAGTTCCCTACACTCTCTAGCGGGAGGCCACAATGAGCAGTTCTTC
>TRBJ2-5|TRBV5-6|.|.
CASSLGQWGETQYF
TGTGCCAGCAGCTTGGGCCAATGGGGGGAGACCCAGTACTTC
>TRBJ1-2|TRBV6-1|.|.
CASSESPGQLYGYTF
TGTGCCAGCAGTGAAAGTCCCGGACAGCTCTATGGCTACACCTTC
>TRBJ2-3|TRBV9|.|.
CASSVGESESTDTQYF
TGTGCCAGCAGCGTAGGGGAGAGCGAGAGCACAGATACGCAGTATTTT
>TRBJ1-5|TRBV10-3|.|TRBD1
CAISEDRGNQPQHF
TGTGCCATCAGTGAAGACAGGGGGAATCAGCCCCAGCATTTT
>TRBJ2-1|TRBV11-2|.|.
CASSLTGENEQFF
TGTGCCAGCAGCTTAACGGGAGAGAATGAGCAGTTCTTC
>TRBJ2-1|TRBV18|.|TRBD2
CASSPSGGSGNNEQFF
TGTGCCAGCTCACCATCGGGCGGGAGCGGCAACAATGAGCAGTTCTTC
>TRBJ2-7|TRBV6-6|.|.
CASSPRQETYEQYF
TGTGCCAGCAGTCCCCGACAGGAAACCTACGAGCAGTACTTC
>TRBJ2-7|TRBV11-2|.|TRBD2
CASSSSGRATEQYF
TGTGCCAGCAGCTCTAGCGGGAGGGCCACCGAGCAGTACTTC
>TRBJ2-1|TRBV19|once|.
CASSIGTLNEQFF
TGTGCCAGTAGTATCGGGACTCTGAATGAGCAGTTCTTC
>TRBJ2-3|TRBV6-4|many|TRBD2
CASSQRAAGGSDTQYF
TGTGCCAGCAGCCAAAGGGCAGCGGGAGGGTCAGATACGCAGTATTTT
>TRBJ2-3|TRBV7-2|.|.
CASSLVYSHTQYF
TGTGCCAGCAGCTTAGTGTACTCACATACGCAGTATTTT
>TRBJ2-1|TRBV6-6|few|.
CASIATSGSYNEQFF
TGTGCCAGCATCGCTACTAGTGGCTCCTACAATGAGCAGTTCTTC